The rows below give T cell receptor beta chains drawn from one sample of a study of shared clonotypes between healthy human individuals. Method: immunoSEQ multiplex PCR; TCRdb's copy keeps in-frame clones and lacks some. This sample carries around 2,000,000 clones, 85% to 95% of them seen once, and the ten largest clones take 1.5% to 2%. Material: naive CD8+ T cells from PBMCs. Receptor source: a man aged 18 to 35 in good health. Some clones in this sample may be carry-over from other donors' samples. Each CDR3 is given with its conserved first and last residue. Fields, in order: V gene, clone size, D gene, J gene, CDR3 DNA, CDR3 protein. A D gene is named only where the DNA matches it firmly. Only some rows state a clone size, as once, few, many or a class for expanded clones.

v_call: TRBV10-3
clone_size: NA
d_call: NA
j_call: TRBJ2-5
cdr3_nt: TGTGCCATCAGTGAGCCGGCCTTGGGAGAGACCCAGTACTTC
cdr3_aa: CAISEPALGETQYF

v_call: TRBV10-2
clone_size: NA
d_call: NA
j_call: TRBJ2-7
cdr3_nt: TGCGCCAGCAGGGACGGTTACTACGAGCAGTACTTC
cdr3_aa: CASRDGYYEQYF

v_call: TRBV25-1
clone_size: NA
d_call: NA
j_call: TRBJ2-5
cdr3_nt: TGTGCCAGCAGTGTAGGTGGGAATGGAGAGACCCAGTACTTC
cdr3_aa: CASSVGGNGETQYF

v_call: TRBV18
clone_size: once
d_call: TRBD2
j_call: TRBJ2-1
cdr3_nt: TGTGCCAGCTCACGGGGGACTAGCGGGATTTACAATGAGCAGTTCTTC
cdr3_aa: CASSRGTSGIYNEQFF

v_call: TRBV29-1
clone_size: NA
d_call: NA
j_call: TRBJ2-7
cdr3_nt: TGCAGCGTTGCGGTCTCGGGGGACTACGAGCAGTACTTC
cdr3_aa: CSVAVSGDYEQYF

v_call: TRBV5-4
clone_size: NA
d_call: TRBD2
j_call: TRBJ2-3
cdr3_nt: TGTGCCAGCAGCCGGGAGGAGGGAGGGCCGCTGGATACGCAGTATTTT
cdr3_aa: CASSREEGGPLDTQYF

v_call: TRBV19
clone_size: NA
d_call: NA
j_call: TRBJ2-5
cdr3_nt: TGTGCCAGTAGTATAAGGCAGAATCAAGAGACCCAGTACTTC
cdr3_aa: CASSIRQNQETQYF

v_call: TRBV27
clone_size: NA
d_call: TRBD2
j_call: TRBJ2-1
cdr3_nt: TGTGCCAGCAGTCCGGGACTAGCGGGAGTCAATGAGCAGTTCTTC
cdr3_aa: CASSPGLAGVNEQFF

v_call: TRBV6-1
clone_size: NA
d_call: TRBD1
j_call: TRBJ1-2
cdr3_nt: TGTGCCAGCAGTGAATACGGCGGGGACAGGAACTATGGCTACACCTTC
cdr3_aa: CASSEYGGDRNYGYTF

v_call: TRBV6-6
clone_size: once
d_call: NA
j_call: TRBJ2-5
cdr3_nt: TGTGCCAGCCCACTGGAGCAAGAGACCCAGTACTTC
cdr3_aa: CASPLEQETQYF

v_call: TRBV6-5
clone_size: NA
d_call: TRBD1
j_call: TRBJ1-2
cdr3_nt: TGTGCCAGCAGTTACGGGACAGGCACGCCTCAAGGCTACACCTTC
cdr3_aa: CASSYGTGTPQGYTF

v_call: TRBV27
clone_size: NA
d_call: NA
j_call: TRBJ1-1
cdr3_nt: TGTGCCAGCAGTTCCTTGACAGTAAACACTGAAGCTTTCTTT
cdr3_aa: CASSSLTVNTEAFF

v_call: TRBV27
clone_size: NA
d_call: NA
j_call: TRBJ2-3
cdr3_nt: TGTGCCAGCAGCTCGCAGCGACTACTAACAGATACGCAGTATTTT
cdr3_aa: CASSSQRLLTDTQYF

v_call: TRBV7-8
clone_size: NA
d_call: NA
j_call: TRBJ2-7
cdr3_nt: TGTGCCAGCAGCGGAGGACTCCCTGGGGCCTACGAGCAGTACTTC
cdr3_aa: CASSGGLPGAYEQYF

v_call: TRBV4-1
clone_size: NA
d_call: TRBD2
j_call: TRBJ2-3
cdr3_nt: TGCGCCAGCAGCCACACCGGGACTAGCGTTACAGATACGCAGTATTTT
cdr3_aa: CASSHTGTSVTDTQYF

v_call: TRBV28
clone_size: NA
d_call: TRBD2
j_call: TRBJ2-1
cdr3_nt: TGTGCCAGCGGGCGGGGGGGATACAATGAGCAGTTCTTC
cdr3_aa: CASGRGGYNEQFF

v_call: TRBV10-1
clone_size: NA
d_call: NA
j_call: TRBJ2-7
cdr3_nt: TGCGCCAGCAGTGAGTCGGACTACAACGAGCAGTACTTC
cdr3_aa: CASSESDYNEQYF

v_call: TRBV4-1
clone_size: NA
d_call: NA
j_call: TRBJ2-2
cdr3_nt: TGCGCCAGCAGTCAGGTTGAGACGAACACCGGGGAGCTGTTTTTT
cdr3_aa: CASSQVETNTGELFF

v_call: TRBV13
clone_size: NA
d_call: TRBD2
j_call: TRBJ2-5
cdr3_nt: TGTGCCAGCAGCTTAAGGGTAGCGGGAGATCGGGAGACCCAGTACTTC
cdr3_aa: CASSLRVAGDRETQYF

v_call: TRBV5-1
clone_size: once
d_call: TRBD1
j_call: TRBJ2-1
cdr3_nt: TGCGCCAGCAGCTTGGAGTGGGACAGACGAGTCCCCTACAATGAGCAGTTCTTC
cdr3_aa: CASSLEWDRRVPYNEQFF

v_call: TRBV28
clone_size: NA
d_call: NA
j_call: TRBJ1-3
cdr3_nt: TGTGCCAGCAGTTTGGACCTGGGGGTTTCAGGAAACACCATATATTTT
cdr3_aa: CASSLDLGVSGNTIYF

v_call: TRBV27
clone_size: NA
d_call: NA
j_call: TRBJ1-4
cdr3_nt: TGTGCCAGCAGTTCGAGACAGGTCCCTAATGAAAAACTGTTTTTT
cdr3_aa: CASSSRQVPNEKLFF

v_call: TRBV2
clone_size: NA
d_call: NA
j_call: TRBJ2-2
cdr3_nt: TGTGCCAGCAGAGGCAGGGGCGCGAACACCGGGGAGCTGTTTTTT
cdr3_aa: CASRGRGANTGELFF

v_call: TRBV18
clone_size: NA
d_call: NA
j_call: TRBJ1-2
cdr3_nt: TGTGCCAGCTCACCGGGACACTCGGTCCCCGTTAACTATGGCTACACCTTC
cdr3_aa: CASSPGHSVPVNYGYTF

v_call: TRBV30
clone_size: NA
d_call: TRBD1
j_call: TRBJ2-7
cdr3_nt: TGTGCCTGGAGTGCAGGGACAGGGCTATACGAGCAGTACTTC
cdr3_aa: CAWSAGTGLYEQYF

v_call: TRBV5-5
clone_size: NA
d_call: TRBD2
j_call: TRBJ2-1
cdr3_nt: TGTGCCAGCAGCCCCAGACTAGCGGGTGTGGATGAGCAGTTCTTC
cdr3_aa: CASSPRLAGVDEQFF

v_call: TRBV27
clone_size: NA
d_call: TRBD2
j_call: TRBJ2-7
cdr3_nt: TGTGCCAGCAGTTTACGACTAGCGGGAGGGTTGTACGAGCAGTACTTC
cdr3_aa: CASSLRLAGGLYEQYF

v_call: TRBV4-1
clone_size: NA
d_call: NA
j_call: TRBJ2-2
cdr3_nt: TGCGCCAGCAGCTACGTACCGGGCCAGGCCGGGGAGCTGTTTTTT
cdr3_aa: CASSYVPGQAGELFF

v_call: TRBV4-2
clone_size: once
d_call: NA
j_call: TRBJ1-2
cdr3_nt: TGTGCCAGCAGCCAAGACAGGGGATTGTATGGCTACACCTTC
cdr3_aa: CASSQDRGLYGYTF

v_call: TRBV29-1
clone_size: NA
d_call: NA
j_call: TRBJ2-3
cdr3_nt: TGCAGCGTTGAAGGGCAGGGTTGGACAGATACGCAGTATTTT
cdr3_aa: CSVEGQGWTDTQYF

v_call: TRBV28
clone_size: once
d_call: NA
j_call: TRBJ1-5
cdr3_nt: TGTGCCAGCAGTTTAAGAGTGGCCTACCGGACATTTCTTTTCAATCAGCCCCAGCATTTT
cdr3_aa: CASSLRVAYRTFLFNQPQHF

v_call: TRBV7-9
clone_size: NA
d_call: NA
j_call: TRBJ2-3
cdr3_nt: TGTGCCATCCCGGGACTTTACACAGATACGCAGTATTTT
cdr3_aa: CAIPGLYTDTQYF

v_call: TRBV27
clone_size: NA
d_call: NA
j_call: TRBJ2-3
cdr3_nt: TGTGCCAGCAGTCGTGTGGGTAGCCCTAGCACAGATACGCAGTATTTT
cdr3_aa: CASSRVGSPSTDTQYF

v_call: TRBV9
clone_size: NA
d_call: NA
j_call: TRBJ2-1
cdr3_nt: TGTGCCAGCAGCGTAGATTTTCGGTTACCGTACAATGAGCAGTTCTTC
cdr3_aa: CASSVDFRLPYNEQFF

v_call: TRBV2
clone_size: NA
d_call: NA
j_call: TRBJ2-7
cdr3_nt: TGTGCCAGCAAGTCCTTTTACGAGCAGTACTTC
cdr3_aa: CASKSFYEQYF

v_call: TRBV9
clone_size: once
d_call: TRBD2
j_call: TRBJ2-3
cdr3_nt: TGTGCCAGCAGTAGCGGGACTTTCACAGATACGCAGTATTTT
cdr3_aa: CASSSGTFTDTQYF

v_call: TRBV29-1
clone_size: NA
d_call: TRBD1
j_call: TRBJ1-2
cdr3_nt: TGCAGCGACACTCCACAGGGGAACTATGGCTACACCTTC
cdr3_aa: CSDTPQGNYGYTF

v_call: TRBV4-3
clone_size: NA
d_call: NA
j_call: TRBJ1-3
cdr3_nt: TGCGCCAGCAGCCAAGGAGTAGTGGCAGGTGGAAACACCATATATTTT
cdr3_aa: CASSQGVVAGGNTIYF

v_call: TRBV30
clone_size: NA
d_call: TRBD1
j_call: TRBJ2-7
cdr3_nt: TGTGCCTGGAGTGTAGGGACAGGGCTGTTTGACGAGCAGTACTTC
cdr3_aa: CAWSVGTGLFDEQYF

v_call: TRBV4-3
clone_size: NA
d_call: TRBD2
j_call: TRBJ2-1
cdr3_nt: TGCGCCAGCAGCCGCCGAGCCTTGAAGCGGGGCTACAACAATGAGCAGTTCTTC
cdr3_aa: CASSRRALKRGYNNEQFF

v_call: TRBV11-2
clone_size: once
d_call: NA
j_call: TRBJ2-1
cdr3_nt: TGTGCCAGCAGATCCCCCTTGGGGAATGAGCAGTTCTTC
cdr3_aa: CASRSPLGNEQFF

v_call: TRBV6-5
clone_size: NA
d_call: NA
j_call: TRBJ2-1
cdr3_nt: TGTGCCAGCAGCCTCGTTGCTTTATCCGGCTTCGAGCCGTTCTTC
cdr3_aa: CASSLVALSGFEPFF

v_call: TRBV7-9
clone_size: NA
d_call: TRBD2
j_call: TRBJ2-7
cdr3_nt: TGTGCCAGCAGCTTTACGGGAGGGGGTCCCCACGAGCAGTACTTC
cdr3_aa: CASSFTGGGPHEQYF

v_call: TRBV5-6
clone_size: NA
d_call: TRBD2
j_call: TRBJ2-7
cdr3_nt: TGTGCCAGCAGCCAGGGACTAGCGGGTGCTTACGAGCAGTACTTC
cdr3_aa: CASSQGLAGAYEQYF

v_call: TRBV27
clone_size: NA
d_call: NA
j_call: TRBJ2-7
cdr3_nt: TGTGCCAGCAGTTCTACCCCGCCTGTAGTCCCGTACTTC
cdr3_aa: CASSSTPPVVPYF

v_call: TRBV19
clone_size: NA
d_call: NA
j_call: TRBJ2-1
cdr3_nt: TGTGCCAGTAGTCTAAGCGGGTGGAATGAGCAGTTCTTC
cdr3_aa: CASSLSGWNEQFF

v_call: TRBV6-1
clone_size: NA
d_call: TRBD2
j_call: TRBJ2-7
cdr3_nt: TGTGCCAGCGGCCCGGGTGCGGGAGTGGGTGAGCAGTACTTC
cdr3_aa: CASGPGAGVGEQYF

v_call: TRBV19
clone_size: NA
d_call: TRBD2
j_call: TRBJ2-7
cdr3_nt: TGTGCCAGTCGGGGGGGGACCTACGAGCAGTACTTC
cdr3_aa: CASRGGTYEQYF

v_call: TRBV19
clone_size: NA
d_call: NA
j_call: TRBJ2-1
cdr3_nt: TGTGCCAGTAGTTTATGGGACGGGGACAACAATGAGCAGTTCTTC
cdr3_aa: CASSLWDGDNNEQFF

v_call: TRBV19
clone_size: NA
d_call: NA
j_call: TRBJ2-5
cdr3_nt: TGTGCCAGTAGTGGGTTCGCCCTCCAAGAGACCCAGTACTTC
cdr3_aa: CASSGFALQETQYF

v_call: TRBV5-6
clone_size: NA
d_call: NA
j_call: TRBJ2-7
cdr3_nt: TGTGCCAGCAGCTTCGGGAGAAGCTACGAGCAGTACTTC
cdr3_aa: CASSFGRSYEQYF

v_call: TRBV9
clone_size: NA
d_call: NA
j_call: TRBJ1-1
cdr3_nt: TGTGCCAGCAGCGTAGTCGGTCAGGGTCTTATGAACACTGAAGCTTTCTTT
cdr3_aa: CASSVVGQGLMNTEAFF

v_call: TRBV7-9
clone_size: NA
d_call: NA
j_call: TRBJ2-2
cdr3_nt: TGTGCCAGCAGCTTAGGGGCAGTGGCGGAGCTGTTTTTT
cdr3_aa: CASSLGAVAELFF